The sequence of this TCR beta chain was determined in a study of cytomegalovirus exposure and HLA in healthy donors. Findings and caveats of the study: Association with HLA alleles at 0.05 false discovery rate was found for around 17,000 TCR beta sequences in a later analysis.

The V gene's germline CDR1 is GTSNPN and CDR2 SVGIG (reference sequence). V lost 3 bases, J lost 1 base, and 10 bases lay in between. There are 13 residues in the CDR3. In the case of this clone: Its target is unknown.

Primers included in the PCR were 60 Vbeta and 13 Jbeta primers. Sequencing used immunoSEQ multiplex PCR; TCRdb keeps in-frame clones, though not all of them. This table holds around 190,000 clones, just under 75% found once. The clonotype comes from a man between 25 and 39 years old in good health and CMV-seropositive. Sequenced sample: PBMCs. The chain joins TRBV30 to TRBJ2-7; D is undetermined. CDR3 coding DNA: TGTGCCTGGAGCGACACAGAGTCCTACGAGCAGTACTTC. This sequence encodes CAWSDTESYEQYF. Full variable domain (remainder filled in from reference TRBV30 and TRBJ2-7): SQTIHQWPATLVQPVGSPLSLECTVEGTSNPNLYWYRQAAGRGLQLLFYSVGIGQISSEVPQNLSASRPQDRQFILSSKKLLLSDSGFYLCAWSDTESYEQYFGPGTRLTVT.